This T cell receptor beta chain emerged from a study of OX40 agonist ivuxolimab in advanced cancers. Study-level information: Three patients got partial responses; one had hepatocellular carcinoma and two had cutaneous melanoma. Study outcomes and limitations: At 0.1 to 3.0 mg/kg and by week 6, clonal expansion occurred in CD4+ and CD8+ blood T cells.

Points on this clone: Its target is not known.

Blood specimens came from baseline, cycle 4 day 1, and cycle 7 day 1. Measured with immunoSEQ multiplex PCR; TCRdb has only the in-frame clones, and not every one. This sample has more than 55,000 clones, with 91% found just once. This TCR came from an adult with an advanced solid tumor such as melanoma, head and neck, liver or kidney cancer. The material sequenced was CD4+ or CD8+ T cells sorted from blood, taken in a trial of the OX40 agonist ivuxolimab.

The CDR3 here is CASSFQREHYEQYF. DNA of the CDR3: TGTGCCAGCAGCTTCCAGCGGGAGCACTACGAGCAGTACTTC. V is TRBV7-8 and J is TRBJ2-7, with 8 bases that match TRBD2. V trimming: 3 bases; J trimming: 3 bases; junction bases outside the gene matches: 4. The germline V gene has CDR1 SGHVS and CDR2 FQNEAQ. The CDR3 runs 14 residues.